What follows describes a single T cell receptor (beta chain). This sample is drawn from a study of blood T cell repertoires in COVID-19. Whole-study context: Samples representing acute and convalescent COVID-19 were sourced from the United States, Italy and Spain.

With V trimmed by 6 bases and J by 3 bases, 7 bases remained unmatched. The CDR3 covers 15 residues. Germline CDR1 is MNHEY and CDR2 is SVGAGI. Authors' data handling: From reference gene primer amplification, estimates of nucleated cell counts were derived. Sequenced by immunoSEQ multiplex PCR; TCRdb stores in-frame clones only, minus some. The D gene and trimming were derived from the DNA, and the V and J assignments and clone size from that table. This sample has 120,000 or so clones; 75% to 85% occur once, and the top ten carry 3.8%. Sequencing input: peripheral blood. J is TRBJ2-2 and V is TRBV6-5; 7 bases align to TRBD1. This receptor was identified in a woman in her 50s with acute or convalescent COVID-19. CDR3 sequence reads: CASRLQGLYTGELFF. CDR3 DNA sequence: TGTGCCAGCAGATTACAGGGGCTCTACACCGGGGAGCTGTTTTTT.